This TCR beta chain was profiled in a study of OX40 agonist ivuxolimab in advanced cancers. Looking at the study overall: Ivuxolimab, which targeted the costimulatory receptor OX40 (CD134), was an agonistic, fully human IgG2 monoclonal antibody. Intravenous ivuxolimab was administered to patients every 2 weeks at six dose levels: 0.01, 0.1, 0.3, 1.5, 3 and 10 mg/kg. Of the roughly 54 dose-escalation patients, hepatocellular carcinoma was present in 19, melanoma in roughly 15, renal cell carcinoma in 9 and head and neck cancer in 9. In the dose-escalation cohort, 65% to 90% of patients were male, and the mean age was around 60 years, with a range of roughly 20 to 85. Prior anti-PD-1, anti-PD-L1 or anti-CTLA-4 therapy was permitted, and checkpoint inhibitors had been received by roughly two fifths of dose-escalation patients. Partial responses were achieved by three dose-escalation patients, of whom one had hepatocellular carcinoma and two had cutaneous melanoma. The point of sequencing TCRbeta in the periphery was to test whether ivuxolimab changed TCR sequence diversity and drove clonal T-cell expansion. The paper describes the monotherapy dose-escalation part (N ≈ 49 patients) of the phase I trial of ivuxolimab.

V is shortened by 6 bases, J by 5 bases, and the region joining them spans 14 bases. The CDR1 and CDR2 encoded by the germline V gene are MNHNS and SASEGT. From the cysteine up to the phenylalanine, the CDR3 has a length of 14 residues. The kept DNA is CDR3 alone, 42 bases in frame from the first base. This clone was seen only once. This receptor's antigen is unknown. Base qualities are not at hand, and no much larger clone is one base apart. Study-level results and caveats: The antigen specificity of the clonally expanded peripheral T cells was not determined. Low levels of normalized T-cell clonal expansion were also seen in some patients who did not respond. At doses of 0.1 to 3.0 mg/kg, clonal expansion of both CD4+ and CD8+ blood T cells was observed from baseline to week 6. After ivuxolimab, CD8+ T cells had more expanded clones than CD4+ T cells on average. Partial responders in the 0.1-3.0 mg/kg groups had among the lowest normalized peripheral clonal expansion, especially among CD8+ T cells.

For sequencing of the TCRbeta CDR3 region, genomic DNA was extracted from the sorted cells. The immunoSEQ Assay was used to sequence the TCRbeta CDR3 regions. Not all clones reach the TCRdb copy of this immuneACCESS table, which keeps in-frame sequences only. Checked studies attribute under half of the gap to unresolved V genes and leave the rest unexplained. The sample contains roughly 69,000 clones, about 89% of them found a single time. Approximately 5.2% of the sample is held by the ten biggest clonotypes. Patients with autoimmune disease history or receiving systemic immunosuppression were excluded from the trial. Peripheral blood for TCR sequencing was collected from all dose cohorts at baseline, on cycle 4 day 1, and on cycle 7 day 1. Samples came from an open-label, multicenter, first-in-human phase I dose-escalation trial of ivuxolimab. Adults with locally advanced or metastatic melanoma, renal cell carcinoma, hepatocellular carcinoma or head and neck squamous cell carcinoma were enrolled in the trial. Before TCR sequencing, CD4+ T cells and CD8+ T cells from peripheral blood were sorted into separate populations.

The sequence came from an adult with an advanced solid tumor such as melanoma, head and neck, liver or kidney cancer. Material: CD4+ or CD8+ T cells sorted from blood, obtained in a trial of the OX40 agonist ivuxolimab. The V gene is TRBV6-1 and the J gene is TRBJ1-5, with TRBD1 perhaps the D gene, on 6 matching bases. The CDR3 amino acid sequence is: CASSPRGLDQPQHF. The nucleotide sequence reads TGTGCCAGCAGCCCCAGGGGTTTAGATCAGCCCCAGCATTTT.